A selection of T cell receptor beta chains follows, all from one sample in a study of T cells after posttransplantation cyclophosphamide. Data came from immunoSEQ multiplex PCR; TCRdb stores just in-frame clones and leaves some out. The sample has about 7,900 clones, around 85% seen once. The material was PBMCs, obtained after allogeneic stem cell transplant with posttransplant cyclophosphamide. These receptors came from a female patient in her thirties or forties who received an allogeneic stem cell transplant from an unrelated donor, was CMV-positive, and had no GVHD. The T cells may partly be graft donor cells. Both conserved end residues are part of each CDR3. D genes are given only for firm matches. Clone size is shown for a subset of rows, as once, few, many or a class of expanded clone.

TRBJ2-2,TRBD1,.,TRBV28,TGTGCCAGCAGTCCTCCCAGGGGGAGCACCGGGGAGCTGTTTTTT,CASSPPRGSTGELFF
TRBJ1-2,TRBD1,.,TRBV28,TGTGCCAGCAGACCGACAGGGGGTATCTATGGCTACACCTTC,CASRPTGGIYGYTF
TRBJ2-5,TRBD1,.,TRBV11-2,TGTGCCAGCAGCTCCTGGGACAGGGGCACTGAGACCCAGTACTTC,CASSSWDRGTETQYF
TRBJ1-4,.,.,TRBV19,TGTGCCAGTACCGAAAGGCCCATCGGAGTTGAAAAACTGTTTTTT,CASTERPIGVEKLFF
TRBJ1-6,.,.,TRBV7-2,TGTGCCAGCAGCTTTCAGGAGGGAGGGACCTATAATTCACCCCTCCACTTT,CASSFQEGGTYNSPLHF
TRBJ2-2,TRBD1,.,TRBV14,TGTGCCAGCAGCTTACAGGGGTGGACCGGGGAGCTGTTTTTT,CASSLQGWTGELFF
TRBJ1-6,TRBD1,once,TRBV6-5,TGTGCCAGCAGTTCAGGGACAGGCAATTCACCCCTCCACTTT,CASSSGTGNSPLHF
TRBJ2-3,.,.,TRBV5-4,TGTGCCAGCAGCTTGCGGACATCCCGGGCAGATACGCAGTATTTT,CASSLRTSRADTQYF
TRBJ1-2,TRBD1,.,TRBV19,TGTGCCAGTAGTATTTCCGGGACAGGGAACTATGGCTACACCTTC,CASSISGTGNYGYTF
TRBJ2-1,.,once,TRBV5-1,TGCGCCAGCAGCTTAGGGGGGGGCACCTACAATGAGCAGTTCTTC,CASSLGGGTYNEQFF
TRBJ2-2,.,.,TRBV6-5,TGTGCCAGCAGTTCCCACCAGGGGTCCGGGGAGCTGTTTTTT,CASSSHQGSGELFF
TRBJ2-5,.,.,TRBV29-1,TGCAGCGTTTTTTGGGCGATGGGCCAAGAGACCCAGTACTTC,CSVFWAMGQETQYF
TRBJ2-1,TRBD2,.,TRBV5-1,TGCGCCAGCAGCTTGACTAGCGGGGGGAATGAGCAGTTCTTC,CASSLTSGGNEQFF
TRBJ2-5,.,.,TRBV15,TGTGCCACCAGCAGTAGGACAGATTTTGAGACCCAGTACTTC,CATSSRTDFETQYF
TRBJ1-1,TRBD1,few,TRBV7-9,TGTGCCAGCAGCTCCTGGGACAGGCGTACCAGGGGGAACACTGAAGCTTTCTTT,CASSSWDRRTRGNTEAFF
TRBJ2-5,TRBD1,once,TRBV7-6,TGTGCCAGCAGCCCCCCGACAGGGGAAGAGACCCAGTACTTC,CASSPPTGEETQYF
TRBJ2-7,TRBD1,once,TRBV5-6,TGTGCCAGCAGCATATTGGGGACAGGGTTCGAGCAGTACTTC,CASSILGTGFEQYF
TRBJ1-6,TRBD1,few,TRBV6-5,TGTGCCAGCAGCCCAGGGGGCTCCTATAATTCACCCCTCCACTTT,CASSPGGSYNSPLHF
TRBJ2-3,.,.,TRBV6-4,TGTGCCAGCAGCAAACAGGGCATCTCAGATACGCAGTATTTT,CASSKQGISDTQYF
TRBJ2-1,.,once,TRBV5-6,TGTGCCAGCAGCTTGGGGCAGATTTCCTACAATGAGCAGTTCTTC,CASSLGQISYNEQFF
TRBJ2-3,TRBD2,.,TRBV11-2,TGTGCCAGCAGGCCTATCCTAGCGGGTAGGACAGATACGCAGTATTTT,CASRPILAGRTDTQYF
TRBJ1-2,.,.,TRBV6-4,TGTGCCAGCAGTCCCCACCCGGTATTAGGCGGGGATGGCTACACCTTC,CASSPHPVLGGDGYTF
TRBJ2-7,TRBD1,.,TRBV15,TGTGCCACCAGCAGGGCTAAGGGACAGACAGTTTCCTACGAGCAGTACTTC,CATSRAKGQTVSYEQYF
TRBJ1-1,TRBD1,.,TRBV11-1,TGTGCCAGCAGCCCAGGGGGCACTGAAGCTTTCTTT,CASSPGGTEAFF
TRBJ1-5,.,few,TRBV10-3,TGTGCCATCAGGCAGGGGAAGAAACAGCCCCAGCATTTT,CAIRQGKKQPQHF
TRBJ1-5,TRBD1,.,TRBV4-1,TGCGCCAGCAGTAACAGGGGAACTAGCAATCAGCCCCAGCATTTT,CASSNRGTSNQPQHF
TRBJ1-1,TRBD1,once,TRBV7-2,TGTGCCAGCAGCGCCGGGACAGGGGGAAGTGCTTTCTTT,CASSAGTGGSAFF
TRBJ2-5,TRBD2,.,TRBV5-1,TGCGCCAGCAGCTTGTTAGCGGGGGGGAATCAAGAGACCCAGTACTTC,CASSLLAGGNQETQYF
TRBJ2-7,.,.,TRBV28,TGTGCCAGCAGTTCGATCTACGAGCAGTACTTC,CASSSIYEQYF
TRBJ2-7,TRBD2,.,TRBV27,TGTGCCAGCAGTTTATATGTTGGGGGGGAGAATCTGGGCGAGCAGTACTTC,CASSLYVGGENLGEQYF
TRBJ2-7,.,.,TRBV15,TGTGCCACCAGCACTACCACCGGTCAGGGTCTCTACGAGCAGTACTTC,CATSTTTGQGLYEQYF
TRBJ2-7,TRBD1,.,TRBV4-3,TGCGCCAGCAGCCGACGGACAGGGCACGAGCAGTACTTC,CASSRRTGHEQYF
TRBJ1-1,.,.,TRBV6-5,TGTGCCAGCAGCTCTGGGAGCCTTGAAGCTTTCTTT,CASSSGSLEAFF
TRBJ1-1,.,few,TRBV7-9,TGTGCCAGCAGCTTTCCCGTGAGCACTGAAGCTTTCTTT,CASSFPVSTEAFF
TRBJ1-3,.,.,TRBV5-1,TGCGCCAGCAGCTTGGCACGGCGGCATGGAAACACCATATATTTT,CASSLARRHGNTIYF
TRBJ1-6,.,.,TRBV7-2,TGTGCCAGCAGCCAGCCCGGGGATTTCACACCCCTCCACTTT,CASSQPGDFTPLHF
TRBJ1-4,TRBD1,few,TRBV2,TGTGCCAGCAAACGGGACAGGGGAGGGAATGAAAAACTGTTTTTT,CASKRDRGGNEKLFF
TRBJ2-2,.,.,TRBV4-1,TGCGCCAGCAGCCATCGACAAACCGGGGAGCTGTTTTTT,CASSHRQTGELFF
TRBJ2-1,.,.,TRBV7-3,TGTGCCAGCAGACCTATTGACCAGGGAAAAAATGAGCAGTTCTTC,CASRPIDQGKNEQFF
TRBJ2-2,TRBD2,.,TRBV14,TGTGCCAGCAGCCGATATTTAAGGCTAGCGGCGAACACCGGGGAGCTGTTTTTT,CASSRYLRLAANTGELFF
TRBJ1-5,TRBD1,.,TRBV5-5,TGTGCCAGCAGCGCCCGGACAGGGGCTGATCAGCCCCAGCATTTT,CASSARTGADQPQHF
TRBJ2-1,.,.,TRBV19,TGTGCCACCTCCGGCGGCAGGGTAAGTGAGCAGTTCTTC,CATSGGRVSEQFF
TRBJ2-3,TRBD2,.,TRBV6-5,TGTGCCAGCAGACCAAGCGGGGGGCGCACAGATACGCAGTATTTT,CASRPSGGRTDTQYF
TRBJ1-1,TRBD1,few,TRBV6-5,TGTGCCAGCAGTTACCGGACAGGGAACACTGAAGCTTTCTTT,CASSYRTGNTEAFF
TRBJ1-2,.,.,TRBV6-5,TGTGCCAGCAGTTACTCGGGGGGGCTGGTCTATGGCTACACCTTC,CASSYSGGLVYGYTF
TRBJ2-1,.,.,TRBV7-2,TGTGCCAGCAGCTCCACTAGCATTGAGCAGTTCTTC,CASSSTSIEQFF
TRBJ1-2,TRBD1,.,TRBV18,TGTGCCAGCACTCCCGACAGGGGGACAAACTATGGCTACACCTTC,CASTPDRGTNYGYTF
TRBJ1-6,.,.,TRBV30,TGTGCCTGGGCCGACATACAGGGCGCCTATTCACCCCTCCACTTT,CAWADIQGAYSPLHF
TRBJ2-5,.,.,TRBV6-6,TGTGCCAGCACAAGGGGGCAAGAGACCCAGTACTTC,CASTRGQETQYF
TRBJ1-1,.,once,TRBV5-6,TGTGCCAGCAGCTTGGATCGGTTAAACACTGAAGCTTTCTTT,CASSLDRLNTEAFF
TRBJ2-7,TRBD1,.,TRBV5-1,TGCGCCAGCAGCTCGGACAGGGGTGGCGAGCAGTACTTC,CASSSDRGGEQYF
TRBJ1-5,.,.,TRBV28,TGTGCCAGCAGTAAAAAGACTGCCAGGGGCAATCAGCCCCAGCATTTT,CASSKKTARGNQPQHF
TRBJ1-5,.,.,TRBV19,TGTGCCAGTAGTTTACAGGGTACCAATCAGCCCCAGCATTTT,CASSLQGTNQPQHF